The subject of this entry is one TCR beta chain. Its target antigen remains unknown. One base away there is no much larger clone; base qualities are not given. The collaborating institutions used their own protocols to collect whole blood in K2EDTA tubes. Collaborator samples were shipped for TCRbeta analysis as frozen whole blood, isolated PBMCs, or DNA extracted from either sample type. TCRbeta CDR3 regions were amplified from genomic DNA by means of the immunoSEQ Assay, a bias-controlled multiplex PCR. In the original analysis: The number of nucleated cells in each sample was estimated from the amplification of reference gene primers within the assay. Sequence reads were collapsed and filtered to measure the absolute abundance of every unique TCRbeta CDR3 rearrangement. For each sample, productive Simpson clonality was calculated by taking the square root of Simpson's diversity index across productive rearrangements. In its TCRdb copy, this immuneACCESS table keeps in-frame sequences only and misses some clones. Where compared with another copy, unresolved V genes explain less than half of these, and the others have no known cause. V and J calls and clone size follow that table, whereas D and trimming were derived from the DNA. The table for this sample lists 150,000 to 200,000 clones; about 86% of them were counted only once. The top ten hold roughly 0.95% of the sample.

The record originates from a study of blood T cell repertoires in COVID-19 (TCRdb year 2020). About the full investigation: Collaborator samples came from the United States, Italy and Spain and covered acute and convalescent phases of COVID-19. The prospective study material was composed of cDNA or gDNA derived from T cells, B-cell-depleted T cells, or PBMCs. Subjects who had been exposed to COVID-19, were actively infected with it, or had recovered from it provided the deeply sampled blood TCRbeta repertoires that made up the dataset. The repertoires were released in a freely available public database intended as a resource for research on the immune response to SARS-CoV-2. The samples were drawn from two sources: the first 160 participants of the ongoing ImmuneRACE study, and 1,000 to 1,500 subjects contributed by 6 global collaborators. A de-identified subject ID, COVID-19 status, age in years and sex were almost always included in the sample metadata. Where HLA class I and class II types were available, the types were taken from metadata supplied by the sample provider, not from assay-based typing.

CDR1 and CDR2 were assigned from the germline V gene as MGHRA and YSYEKL. The CDR3, cysteine through phenylalanine, is 15 amino acids long. The read is trimmed to its CDR3 DNA, 45 bases read in frame from base 1. V ends up 0 bases short and J 15 bases short, with an unmatched junction base count of 10. What the study reported, not specific to this receptor: How much clinical and demographic metadata was included differed by source and by participant, and the metadata was provided uncurated.

The chain links TRBV4-1 with TRBJ2-1; 11 central bases correspond to TRBD2. This clonotype was obtained from a man aged 18-30 years with acute or convalescent COVID-19. Sequencing was performed on peripheral blood. The encoded CDR3 is CASSQEEEASGGLFF. The DNA sequence is TGCGCCAGCAGCCAAGAGGAGGAGGCTAGCGGGGGGCTGTTCTTC.